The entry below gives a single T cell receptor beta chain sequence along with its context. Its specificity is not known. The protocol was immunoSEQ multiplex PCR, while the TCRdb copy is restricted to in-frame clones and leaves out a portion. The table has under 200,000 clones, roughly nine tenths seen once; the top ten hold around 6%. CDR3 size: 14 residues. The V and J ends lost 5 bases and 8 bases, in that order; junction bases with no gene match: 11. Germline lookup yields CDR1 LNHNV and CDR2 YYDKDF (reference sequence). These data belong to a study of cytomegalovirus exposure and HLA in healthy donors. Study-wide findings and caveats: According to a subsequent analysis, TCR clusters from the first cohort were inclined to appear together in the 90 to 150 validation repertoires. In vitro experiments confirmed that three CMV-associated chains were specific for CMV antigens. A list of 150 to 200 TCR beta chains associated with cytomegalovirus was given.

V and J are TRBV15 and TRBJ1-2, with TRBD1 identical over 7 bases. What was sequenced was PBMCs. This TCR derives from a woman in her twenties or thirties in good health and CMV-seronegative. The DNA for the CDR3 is TGTGCCACCAGCCGCCCGACAGGGCGCAAAGGCTACACCTTC. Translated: CATSRPTGRKGYTF.